What follows is one T cell receptor (beta chain) and its context. The antigen is unknown. Germline lookup yields CDR1 SGHVS and CDR2 FQNEAQ. Germline trimming cut 3 bases from V and 4 bases from J; bases unmatched to any gene: 7. CDR3 length equals 15 residues. The entry originates in a study of shared clonotypes between healthy human individuals. Study in general: Each donor's CD4 naive and CD4 memory cells filled three plates apiece, CD8 naive two, and CD8 memory one.

Regarding the study as a whole: Despite large depth, sorted-subset datasets appeared incompletely sequenced.

TCRdb keeps only in-frame clones here, not all; method: immunoSEQ multiplex PCR. The sample has about 750,000 clones, 80% to 95% seen once; the top ten hold approximately 25%. Terminally differentiated effector memory CD45RA+ cells were excluded from the naive CD8 cells, which were CD45RO-negative and positively selected for CCR7. All donors were healthy HIV-negative adults lacking recent acute infections or vaccinations. The chain uses TRBV7-8 and TRBJ2-3, with TRBD2 matching 7 bases. The sequence was collected from a man aged 25-45 years in good health. Source material: naive CD8+ T cells sorted from blood. CDR3 nucleotide sequence: TGTGCCAGCAGCTTCAGGGCGGGAGTGGCAGATACGCAGTATTTT. Translated: CASSFRAGVADTQYF. Based on the CDR3 plus reference TRBV7-8 and TRBJ2-3, the full variable domain is GAGVSQSPRYKVAKRGQDVALRCDPISGHVSLFWYQQALGQGPEFLTYFQNEAQLDKSGLPSDRFFAERPEGSVSTLKIQRTQQEDSAVYLCASSFRAGVADTQYFGPGTRLTVL.